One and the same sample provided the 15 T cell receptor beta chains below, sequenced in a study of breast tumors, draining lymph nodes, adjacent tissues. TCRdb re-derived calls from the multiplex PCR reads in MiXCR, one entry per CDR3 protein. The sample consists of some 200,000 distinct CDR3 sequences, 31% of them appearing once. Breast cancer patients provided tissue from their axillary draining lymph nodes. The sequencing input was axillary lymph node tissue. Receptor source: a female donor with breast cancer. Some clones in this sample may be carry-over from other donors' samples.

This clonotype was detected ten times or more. CDR3 nucleotides: TGTGCCAGCAGTCGAATCACTGAAGCTTTCTTT. It encodes CASSRITEAFF. V is TRBV2 and J is TRBJ1-1, with unresolved D. The CDR3 consists of 11 residues. Between the trimmed V and J ends, which lost 5 bases and 4 bases, there was a span of 5 bases. Per the germline V gene, CDR1 is SNHLY and CDR2 is FYNNEI.

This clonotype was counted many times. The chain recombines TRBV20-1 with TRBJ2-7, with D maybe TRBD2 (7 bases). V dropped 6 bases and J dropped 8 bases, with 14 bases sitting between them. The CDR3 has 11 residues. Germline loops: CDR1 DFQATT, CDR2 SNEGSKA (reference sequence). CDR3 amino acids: CSASGEGKQYF. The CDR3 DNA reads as TGCAGTGCCTCAGGGGAGGGGAAGCAGTACTTC.

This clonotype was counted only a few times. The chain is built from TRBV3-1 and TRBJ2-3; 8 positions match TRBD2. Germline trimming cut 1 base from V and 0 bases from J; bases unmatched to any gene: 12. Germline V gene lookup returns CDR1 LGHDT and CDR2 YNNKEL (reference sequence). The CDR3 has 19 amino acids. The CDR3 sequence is CASSQGRPGGVGSTDTQYF. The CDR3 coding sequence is TGTGCCAGCAGCCAAGGGCGTCCCGGGGGGGTTGGGAGCACAGATACGCAGTATTTT.

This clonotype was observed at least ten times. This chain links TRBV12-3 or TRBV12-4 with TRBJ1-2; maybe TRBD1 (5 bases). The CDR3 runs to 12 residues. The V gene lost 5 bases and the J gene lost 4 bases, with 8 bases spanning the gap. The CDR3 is CASSQGRYGYTF. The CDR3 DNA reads TGTGCCAGCAGTCAGGGTCGCTATGGCTACACCTTC.

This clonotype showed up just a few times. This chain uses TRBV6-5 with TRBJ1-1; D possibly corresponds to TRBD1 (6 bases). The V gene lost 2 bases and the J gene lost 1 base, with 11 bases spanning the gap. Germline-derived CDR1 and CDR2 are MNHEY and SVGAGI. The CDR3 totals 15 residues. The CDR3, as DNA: TGTGCCAGCAGTTACGGCGCGACAGGGAACACTGAAGCTTTCTTT. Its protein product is CASSYGATGNTEAFF.

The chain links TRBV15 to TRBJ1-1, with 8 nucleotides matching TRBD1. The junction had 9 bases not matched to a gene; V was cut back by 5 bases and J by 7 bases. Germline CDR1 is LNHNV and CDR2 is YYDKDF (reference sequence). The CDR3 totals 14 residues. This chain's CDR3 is CATSGGRGRDEAFF. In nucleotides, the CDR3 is TGTGCCACCAGCGGTGGCAGGGGGCGGGATGAAGCTTTCTTT.

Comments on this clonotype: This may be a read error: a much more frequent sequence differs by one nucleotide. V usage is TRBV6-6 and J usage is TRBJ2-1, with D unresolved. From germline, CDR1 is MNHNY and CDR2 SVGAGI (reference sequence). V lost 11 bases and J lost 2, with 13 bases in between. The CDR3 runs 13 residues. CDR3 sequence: CAPEEGPYNEQFF. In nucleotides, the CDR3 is TGTGCCCCCGAGGAAGGACCCTACAATGAGCAGTTCTTC.

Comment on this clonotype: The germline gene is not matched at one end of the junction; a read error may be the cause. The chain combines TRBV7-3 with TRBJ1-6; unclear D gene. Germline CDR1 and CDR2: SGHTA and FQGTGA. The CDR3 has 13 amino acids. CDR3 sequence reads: CASSLGPDSPPPF. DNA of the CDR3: TGTGCCAGCAGCCTCGGTCCAGACTCACCCCCCCCCTTT.

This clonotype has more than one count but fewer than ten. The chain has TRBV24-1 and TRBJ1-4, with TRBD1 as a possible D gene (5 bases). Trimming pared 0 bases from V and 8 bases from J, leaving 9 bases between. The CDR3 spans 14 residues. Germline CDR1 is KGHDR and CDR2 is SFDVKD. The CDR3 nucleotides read TGTGCCACCAGTGATTTGGGGGCCGAGGAAAAACTGTTTTTT. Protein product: CATSDLGAEEKLFF.

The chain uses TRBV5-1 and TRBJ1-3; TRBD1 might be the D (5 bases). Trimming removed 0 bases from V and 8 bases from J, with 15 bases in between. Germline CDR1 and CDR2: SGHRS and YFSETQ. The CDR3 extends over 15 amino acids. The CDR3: CASSLAGLQGDTIYF. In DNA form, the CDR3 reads TGCGCCAGCAGCTTGGCGGGACTCCAAGGAGACACCATATATTTT.

CDR3 bases: TGTGCCAGCAGCACCCGACAGGGTAGCACAGATACGCAGTATTTT. Its translation is CASSTRQGSTDTQYF. The chain is built from TRBV7-2 and TRBJ2-3, with 7 bases fitting TRBD1. J gave up 0 bases and V 5 bases, and 5 bases lay outside the gene matches. This CDR3 contains 15 residues. Germline V lookup: CDR1 SGHTA, CDR2 FQGNSA. Full variable domain (rest looked up from reference TRBV7-2 and TRBJ2-3): GAGVSQSPSNKVTEKGKDVELRCDPISGHTALYWYRQSLGQGLEFLIYFQGNSAPDKSGLPSDRFSAERTGGSVSTLTIQRTQQEDSAVYLCASSTRQGSTDTQYFGPGTRLTVL.

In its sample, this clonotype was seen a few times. The CDR3 reads CASDWGLNTGELFF. The CDR3 coding sequence is TGTGCCAGCGATTGGGGGTTGAACACCGGGGAGCTGTTTTTT. The V and J genes are TRBV6-2 or TRBV6-3 and TRBJ2-2; D is tentatively TRBD1 or TRBD2 (5 bases each). The CDR3 has 14 amino acids. Looked up from germline, CDR1 is MNHEY and CDR2 is SVGEGT. The V end lost 8 bases, the J end lost 1 base, and 11 bases lay between the germline ends.

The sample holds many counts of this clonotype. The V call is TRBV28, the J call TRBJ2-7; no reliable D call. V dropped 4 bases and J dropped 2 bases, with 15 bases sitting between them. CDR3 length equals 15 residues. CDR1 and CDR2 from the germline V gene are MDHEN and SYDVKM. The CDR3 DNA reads TGTGCCAGCAGTTGGGCCGCCCTGGGGACCTACGAGCAGTACTTC. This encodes CASSWAALGTYEQYF.

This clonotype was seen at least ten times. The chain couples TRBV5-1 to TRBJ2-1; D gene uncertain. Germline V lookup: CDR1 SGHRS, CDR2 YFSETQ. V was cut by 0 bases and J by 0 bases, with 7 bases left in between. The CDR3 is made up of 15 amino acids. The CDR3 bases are TGCGCCAGCAGCTTGGAAAGCGACTCCTACAATGAGCAGTTCTTC. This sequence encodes CASSLESDSYNEQFF.

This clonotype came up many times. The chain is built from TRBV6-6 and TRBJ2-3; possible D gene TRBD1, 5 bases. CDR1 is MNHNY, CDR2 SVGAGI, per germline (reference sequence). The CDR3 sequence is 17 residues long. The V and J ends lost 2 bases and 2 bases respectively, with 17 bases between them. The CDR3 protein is CASSYGVLQGNTDTQYF. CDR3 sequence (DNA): TGTGCCAGCAGTTACGGGGTTCTCCAGGGCAACACAGATACGCAGTATTTT.